This T cell receptor (beta chain) came from a study of blood T cell repertoires in COVID-19. Across the whole study: Samples taken during acute and convalescent COVID-19 were collected in the United States, Italy and Spain. T cells, B-cell-depleted T cells, or PBMCs provided the cDNA or gDNA that served as material.

V dropped 5 bases and J dropped 11 bases, with 21 bases sitting between them. The CDR3 spans 14 residues. The germline V gene has CDR1 PRHDT and CDR2 FYEKMQ (reference sequence). The repertoire was sequenced with immunoSEQ multiplex PCR; TCRdb's copy has only in-frame clones and lacks some. The sample contains over 450,000 clones, 70% to 90% of which appear only once. Sequenced input: peripheral blood. The chain couples TRBV13 to TRBJ1-1; tentative D call: TRBD1 (6 bases). The receptor was derived from a woman in her fifties or sixties with COVID-19, enrolled during active disease. The CDR3 sequence is CASSPPARGWDAFF. In DNA form, the CDR3 reads TGTGCCAGCAGCCCTCCCGCCAGGGGCTGGGATGCTTTCTTT.